The 9 T cell receptor beta chains below come from one sample, sequenced in a study of cytomegalovirus exposure and HLA in healthy donors. In the PCR, 60 Vbeta and 13 Jbeta primers were used. Using immunoSEQ multiplex PCR, the repertoire was profiled, and TCRdb retains in-frame clones only, with some absent. The table shows under 200,000 clones, with approximately 71% occurring only once. What was sequenced was PBMCs. The receptor set was obtained from a young woman in good health and CMV-seropositive.

The chain uses TRBV19 and TRBJ1-2; D is uncertain. V was cut by 2 bases and J by 4 bases, with 17 bases left in between. The germline V gene encodes CDR1 LNHDA and CDR2 SQIVND (reference sequence). The length of the CDR3 is 16 residues. The CDR3 DNA sequence: TGTGCCAGTAGTATAAAACTTCTGGGCCTCATCTATGGCTACACCTTC. Its protein is CASSIKLLGLIYGYTF.

The chain recombines TRBV5-1 with TRBJ2-3, with TRBD2 matching over 10 bases. This CDR3 is 15 amino acids long. V trimming: 0 bases; J trimming: 4 bases; junction bases outside the gene matches: 2. The germline V gene encodes CDR1 SGHRS and CDR2 YFSETQ. The CDR3 spells CASSLVAGGPDTQYF. CDR3 nucleotide sequence: TGCGCCAGCAGCTTGGTAGCGGGGGGCCCAGATACGCAGTATTTT. Using reference TRBV5-1 and TRBJ2-3 for the parts outside the CDR3, the full variable domain is KAGVTQTPRYLIKTRGQQVTLSCSPISGHRSVSWYQQTPGQGLQFLFEYFSETQRNKGNFPGRFSGRQFSNSRSEMNVSTLELGDSALYLCASSLVAGGPDTQYFGPGTRLTVL.

The chain recombines TRBV30 with TRBJ2-1; TRBD2 matches at 9 bases. The V gene's germline CDR1 is GTSNPN and CDR2 SVGIG (reference sequence). V gave up 3 bases and J gave up 0 bases; unmatched junction bases: 6. The CDR3 loop spans 16 amino acids. CDR3 protein: CAWSTVAGDSYNEQFF. The CDR3 DNA reads TGTGCCTGGAGCACCGTAGCGGGGGACTCCTACAATGAGCAGTTCTTC.

The chain couples TRBV5-1 to TRBJ2-1; 11 bases agree with TRBD2. V lost 0 bases and J lost 8; bases outside the gene matches: 4. The CDR3 runs 15 residues. CDR1 and CDR2 (germline): SGHRS, YFSETQ. CDR3 coding DNA: TGCGCCAGCAGCTTGGAGCTTAGCGGGAGGGATGAGCAGTTCTTC. Translated, it gives CASSLELSGRDEQFF.

This sequence joins TRBV27 and TRBJ1-5; 7 positions match TRBD1. The CDR3 consists of 15 residues. The J segment lost 6 bases and the V segment lost 5 bases, leaving 10 bases of the junction unmatched. Germline V gene data show CDR1 as MNHEY and CDR2 as SMNVEV (reference sequence). CDR3 coding DNA: TGTGCCAGCAGTCCAACAGGGGTCGGTTTTCAGCCCCAGCATTTT. Encoded protein: CASSPTGVGFQPQHF.

In this sample, this clone turned up once. The chain couples TRBV6-1 to TRBJ2-1; D unclear. Trimming removed 7 bases at V and 1 base at J, with 11 bases between. Per germline, CDR1 MNHNS and CDR2 SASEGT. This CDR3 is 14 amino acids long. The CDR3 coding sequence is TGTGCCAGCATCCTTAGTGGTTCCTACAATGAGCAGTTCTTC. Translation gives CASILSGSYNEQFF.

The V and J genes are TRBV5-1 and TRBJ2-1; TRBD2 is a possible D gene (5 bases). The CDR3 spans 16 residues. V was shortened by 3 bases and J by 0 bases, with 13 bases between the two germline ends. Germline CDR1 is SGHRS and CDR2 is YFSETQ. The chain's CDR3 is CASSSLTGSSYNEQFF. The DNA for the CDR3 is TGCGCCAGCAGCTCCCTAACGGGGAGCTCCTACAATGAGCAGTTCTTC.

A single count supports this clone. The chain combines TRBV7-3 with TRBJ2-1; TRBD2 matches 9 bases. In germline, CDR1 is SGHTA, CDR2 FQGTGA. With 0 bases clipped from V and 8 bases from J, the junction kept 8 bases outside the gene matches. The CDR3 consists of 16 residues. The CDR3 sequence is CASSLTAGGSPDEQFF. Here the CDR3 DNA reads TGTGCCAGCAGCTTAACAGCGGGGGGCTCTCCGGATGAGCAGTTCTTC.

The chain is built from TRBV5-4 and TRBJ2-4; 12 positions agree with TRBD1. Germline assignment: CDR1 SGHNT and CDR2 YYREEE (reference sequence). V shed 5 bases and J 0 bases; nucleotides not matched to a gene: 6. The CDR3 covers 17 residues. The CDR3 region has the DNA TGTGCCAGCAGTCAGGGGGACAGGGGGCTAGCCAAAAACATTCAGTACTTC. As protein: CASSQGDRGLAKNIQYF.